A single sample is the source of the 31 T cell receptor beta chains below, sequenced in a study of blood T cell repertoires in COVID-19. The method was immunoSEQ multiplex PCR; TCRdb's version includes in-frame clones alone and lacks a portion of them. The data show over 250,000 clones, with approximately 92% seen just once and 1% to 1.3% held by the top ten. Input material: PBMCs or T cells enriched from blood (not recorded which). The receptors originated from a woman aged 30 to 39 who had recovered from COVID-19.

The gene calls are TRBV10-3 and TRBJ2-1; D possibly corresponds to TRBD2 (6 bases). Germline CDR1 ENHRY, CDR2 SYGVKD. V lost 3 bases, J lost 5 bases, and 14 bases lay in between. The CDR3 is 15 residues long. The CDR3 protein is CAISDHSGLDNEQFF. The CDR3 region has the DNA TGTGCCATCAGTGACCATAGCGGCCTAGACAATGAGCAGTTCTTC.

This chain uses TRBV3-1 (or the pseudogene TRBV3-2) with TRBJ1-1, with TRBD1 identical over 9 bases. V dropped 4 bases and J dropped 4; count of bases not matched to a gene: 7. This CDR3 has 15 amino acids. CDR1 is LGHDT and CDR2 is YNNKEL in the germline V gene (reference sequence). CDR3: CASSPDRGWGTEAFF. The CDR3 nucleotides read TGTGCCAGCAGCCCGGACAGGGGATGGGGCACTGAAGCTTTCTTT.

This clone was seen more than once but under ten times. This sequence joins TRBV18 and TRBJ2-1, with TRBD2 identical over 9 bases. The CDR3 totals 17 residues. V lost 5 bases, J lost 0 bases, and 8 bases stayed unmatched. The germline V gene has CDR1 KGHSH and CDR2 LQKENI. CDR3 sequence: CASSSYSGRSSYNEQFF. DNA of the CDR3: TGTGCCAGCTCATCCTATAGCGGGAGAAGCTCCTACAATGAGCAGTTCTTC.

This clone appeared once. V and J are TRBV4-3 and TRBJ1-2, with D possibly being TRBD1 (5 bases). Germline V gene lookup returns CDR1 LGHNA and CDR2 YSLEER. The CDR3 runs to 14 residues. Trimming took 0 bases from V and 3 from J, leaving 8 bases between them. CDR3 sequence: CASSQDQGYYGYTF. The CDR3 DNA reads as TGCGCCAGCAGCCAAGATCAGGGATACTATGGCTACACCTTC.

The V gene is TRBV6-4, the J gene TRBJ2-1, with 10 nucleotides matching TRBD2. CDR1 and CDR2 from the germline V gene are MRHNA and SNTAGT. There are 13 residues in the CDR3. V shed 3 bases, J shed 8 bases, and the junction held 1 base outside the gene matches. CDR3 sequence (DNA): TGTGCCAGCAGTGATGGACTAGCGGATGAGCAGTTCTTC. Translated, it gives CASSDGLADEQFF.

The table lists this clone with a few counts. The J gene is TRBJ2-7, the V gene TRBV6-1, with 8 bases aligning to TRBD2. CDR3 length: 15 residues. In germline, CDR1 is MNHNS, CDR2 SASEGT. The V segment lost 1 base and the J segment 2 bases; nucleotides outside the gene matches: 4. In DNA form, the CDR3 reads TGTGCCAGCAGTGAAGGAAGCGGGAGAACCTACGAGCAGTACTTC. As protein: CASSEGSGRTYEQYF.

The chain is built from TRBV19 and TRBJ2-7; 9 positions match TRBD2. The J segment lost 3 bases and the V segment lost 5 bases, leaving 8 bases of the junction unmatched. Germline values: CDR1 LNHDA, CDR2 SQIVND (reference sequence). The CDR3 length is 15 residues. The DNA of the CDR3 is TGTGCCAGTAGTGGACAACTAGCGGGCGACTACGAGCAGTACTTC. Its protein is CASSGQLAGDYEQYF.

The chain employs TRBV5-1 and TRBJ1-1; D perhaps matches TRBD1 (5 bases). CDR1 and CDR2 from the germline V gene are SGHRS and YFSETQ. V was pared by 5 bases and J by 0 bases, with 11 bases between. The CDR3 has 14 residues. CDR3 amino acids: CASRTDSLNTEAFF. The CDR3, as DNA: TGCGCCAGCAGAACCGACAGCTTGAACACTGAAGCTTTCTTT.

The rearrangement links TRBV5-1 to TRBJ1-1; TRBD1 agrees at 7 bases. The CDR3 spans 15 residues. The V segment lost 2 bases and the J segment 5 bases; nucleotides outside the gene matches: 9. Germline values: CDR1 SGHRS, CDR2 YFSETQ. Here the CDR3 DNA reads TGCGCCAGCAGCTTAGGTTTTCCAGGGGGAACTGAAGCTTTCTTT. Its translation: CASSLGFPGGTEAFF.

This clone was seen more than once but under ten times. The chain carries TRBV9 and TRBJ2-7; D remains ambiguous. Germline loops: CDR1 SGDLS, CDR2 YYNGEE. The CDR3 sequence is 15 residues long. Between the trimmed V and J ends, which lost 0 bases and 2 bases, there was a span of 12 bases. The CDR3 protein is CASSVDPSRTYEQYF. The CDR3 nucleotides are TGTGCCAGCAGCGTAGACCCATCCAGGACCTACGAGCAGTACTTC.

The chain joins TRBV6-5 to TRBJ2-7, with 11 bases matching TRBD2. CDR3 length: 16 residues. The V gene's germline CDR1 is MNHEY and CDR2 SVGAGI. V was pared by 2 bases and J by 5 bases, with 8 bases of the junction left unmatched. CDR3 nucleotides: TGTGCCAGCAGTTACAAGGTAGCGGGAGGGATGGACGAGCAGTACTTC. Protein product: CASSYKVAGGMDEQYF.

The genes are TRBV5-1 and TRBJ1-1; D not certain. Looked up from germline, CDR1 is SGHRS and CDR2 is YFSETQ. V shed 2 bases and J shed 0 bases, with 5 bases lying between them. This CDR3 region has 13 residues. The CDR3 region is CASSLTVNTEAFF. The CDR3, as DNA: TGCGCCAGCAGCTTAACAGTGAACACTGAAGCTTTCTTT.

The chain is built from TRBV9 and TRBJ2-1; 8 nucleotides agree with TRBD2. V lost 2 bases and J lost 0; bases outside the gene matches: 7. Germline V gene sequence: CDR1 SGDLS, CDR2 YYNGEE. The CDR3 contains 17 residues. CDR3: CASSVGTAGGSYNEQFF. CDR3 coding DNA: TGTGCCAGCAGCGTTGGGACCGCGGGGGGCTCCTACAATGAGCAGTTCTTC.

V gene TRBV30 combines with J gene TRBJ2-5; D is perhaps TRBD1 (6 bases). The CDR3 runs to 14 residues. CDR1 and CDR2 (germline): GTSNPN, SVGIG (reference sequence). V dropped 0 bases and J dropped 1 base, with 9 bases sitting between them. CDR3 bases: TGTGCCTGGAGTGTATGGGGGCTCCAAGAGACCCAGTACTTC. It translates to CAWSVWGLQETQYF.

The CDR3: CASSLLLSLNNEQFF. CDR3 DNA: TGTGCCAGCAGCTTGTTGTTAAGCCTAAACAATGAGCAGTTCTTC. The rearrangement links TRBV11-2 to TRBJ2-1; D is unclear. With 3 bases removed from V and 5 bases from J, the gap between germline ends came to 14 bases. Germline V gene sequence: CDR1 SGHAT, CDR2 FQNNGV. CDR3 size: 15 residues.

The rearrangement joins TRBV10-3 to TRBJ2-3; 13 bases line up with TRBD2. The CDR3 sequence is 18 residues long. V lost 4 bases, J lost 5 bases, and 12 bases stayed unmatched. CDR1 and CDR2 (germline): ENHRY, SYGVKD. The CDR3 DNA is TGTGCCATCAGTGCCGGGGCTGCCACTAGCGGGAGGGTAGATACGCAGTATTTT. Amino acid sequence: CAISAGAATSGRVDTQYF.

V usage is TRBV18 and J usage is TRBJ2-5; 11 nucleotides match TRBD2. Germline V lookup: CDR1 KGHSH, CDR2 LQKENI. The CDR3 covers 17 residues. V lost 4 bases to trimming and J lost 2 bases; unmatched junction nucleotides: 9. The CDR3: CASSRGTSGTGQETQYF. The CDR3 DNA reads TGTGCCAGCTCACGCGGGACTAGCGGAACAGGACAAGAGACCCAGTACTTC. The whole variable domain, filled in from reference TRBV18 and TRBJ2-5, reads NAGVMQNPRHLVRRRGQEARLRCSPMKGHSHVYWYRQLPEEGLKFMVYLQKENIIDESGMPKERFSAEFPKEGPSILRIQQVVRGDSAAYFCASSRGTSGTGQETQYFGPGTRLLVL.

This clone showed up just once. The CDR3 bases are TGCGCCAGCAGCCCTGGACTAGCGGGACAAGAGACCCAGTACTTC. Residues: CASSPGLAGQETQYF. This rearrangement joins TRBV5-1 to TRBJ2-5, with 12 bases aligning to TRBD2. The V and J ends lost 4 bases and 2 bases, in that order; junction bases with no gene match: 3. CDR3 length: 15 amino acids. Germline loops: CDR1 SGHRS, CDR2 YFSETQ.

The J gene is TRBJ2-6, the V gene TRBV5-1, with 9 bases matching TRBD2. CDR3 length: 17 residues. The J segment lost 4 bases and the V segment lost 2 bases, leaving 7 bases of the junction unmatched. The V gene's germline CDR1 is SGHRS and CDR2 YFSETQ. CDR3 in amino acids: CASSFLGGRAGANVLTF. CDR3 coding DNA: TGCGCCAGCAGCTTTTTGGGCGGGAGGGCCGGGGCCAACGTCCTGACTTTC.

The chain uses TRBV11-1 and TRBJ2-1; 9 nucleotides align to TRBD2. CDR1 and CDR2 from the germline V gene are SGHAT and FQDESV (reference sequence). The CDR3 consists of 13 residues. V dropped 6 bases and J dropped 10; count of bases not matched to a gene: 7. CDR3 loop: CASRIAGAREQFF. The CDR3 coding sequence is TGTGCCAGCAGAATAGCGGGAGCACGAGAGCAGTTCTTC.

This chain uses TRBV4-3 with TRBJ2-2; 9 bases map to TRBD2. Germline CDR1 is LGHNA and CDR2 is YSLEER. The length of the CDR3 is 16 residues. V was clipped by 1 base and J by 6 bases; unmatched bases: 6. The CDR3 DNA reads TGCGCCAGCAGCCAAGCAAATCGCGGGGGGGCCGGGGAGCTGTTTTTT. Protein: CASSQANRGGAGELFF.

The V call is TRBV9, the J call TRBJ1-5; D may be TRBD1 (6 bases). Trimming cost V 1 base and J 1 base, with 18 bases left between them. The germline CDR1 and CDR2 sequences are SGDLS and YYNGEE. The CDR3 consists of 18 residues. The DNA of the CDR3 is TGTGCCAGCAGCGTATTTCCGATGAGGGACATAAGCAATCAGCCCCAGCATTTT. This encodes CASSVFPMRDISNQPQHF.

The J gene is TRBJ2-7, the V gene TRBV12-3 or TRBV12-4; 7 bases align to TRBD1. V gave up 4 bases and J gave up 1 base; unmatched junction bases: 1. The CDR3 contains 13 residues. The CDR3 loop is CASSYRGSYEQYF. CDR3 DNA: TGTGCCAGCAGTTACAGGGGTTCCTACGAGCAGTACTTC.

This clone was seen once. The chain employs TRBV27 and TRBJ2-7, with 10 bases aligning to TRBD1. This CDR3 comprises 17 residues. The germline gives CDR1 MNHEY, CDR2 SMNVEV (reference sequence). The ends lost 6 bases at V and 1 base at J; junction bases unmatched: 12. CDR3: CASSRGQGTLTSYEQYF. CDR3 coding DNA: TGTGCCAGCAGCAGGGGACAGGGGACATTAACGTCCTACGAGCAGTACTTC.

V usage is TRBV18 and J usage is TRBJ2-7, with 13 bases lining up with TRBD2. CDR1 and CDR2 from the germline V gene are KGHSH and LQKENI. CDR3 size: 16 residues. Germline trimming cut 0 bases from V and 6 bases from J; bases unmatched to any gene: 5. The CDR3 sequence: CASSPPGLAGASEQYF. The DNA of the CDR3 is TGTGCCAGCTCACCACCAGGACTAGCGGGAGCGAGCGAGCAGTACTTC. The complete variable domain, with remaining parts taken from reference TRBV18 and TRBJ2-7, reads NAGVMQNPRHLVRRRGQEARLRCSPMKGHSHVYWYRQLPEEGLKFMVYLQKENIIDESGMPKERFSAEFPKEGPSILRIQQVVRGDSAAYFCASSPPGLAGASEQYFGPGTRLTVT.

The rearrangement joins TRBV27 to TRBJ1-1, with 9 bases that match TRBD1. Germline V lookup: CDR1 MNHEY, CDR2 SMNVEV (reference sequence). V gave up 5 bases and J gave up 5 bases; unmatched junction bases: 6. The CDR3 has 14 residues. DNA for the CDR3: TGTGCCAGCAGTCTAACCGGGACAGGGACTGAAGCTTTCTTT. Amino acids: CASSLTGTGTEAFF.

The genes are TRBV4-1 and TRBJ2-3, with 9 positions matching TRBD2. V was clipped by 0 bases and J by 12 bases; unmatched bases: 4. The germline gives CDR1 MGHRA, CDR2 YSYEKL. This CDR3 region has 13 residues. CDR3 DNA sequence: TGCGCCAGCAGCCAAGATGGACTAGCGATACAGTATTTT. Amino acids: CASSQDGLAIQYF.

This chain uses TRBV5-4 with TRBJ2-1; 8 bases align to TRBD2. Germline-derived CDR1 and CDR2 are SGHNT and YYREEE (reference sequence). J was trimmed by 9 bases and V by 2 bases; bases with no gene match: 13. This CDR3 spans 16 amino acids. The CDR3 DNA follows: TGTGCCAGCAGCTTAAGGTTCTCAGCGGGAGCGGGTGAGCAGTTCTTC. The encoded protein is CASSLRFSAGAGEQFF.

For the CDR3, the DNA is TGTGCCAGTAGTCTAACAGGGACGGAGACCCAGTACTTC. It is translated as CASSLTGTETQYF. The chain employs TRBV19 and TRBJ2-5; D perhaps matches TRBD1 (6 bases). Germline V gives CDR1 LNHDA, CDR2 SQIVND (reference sequence). Between the trimmed V and J ends, which lost 5 bases and 5 bases, there was a span of 12 bases. This CDR3 region has 13 residues.

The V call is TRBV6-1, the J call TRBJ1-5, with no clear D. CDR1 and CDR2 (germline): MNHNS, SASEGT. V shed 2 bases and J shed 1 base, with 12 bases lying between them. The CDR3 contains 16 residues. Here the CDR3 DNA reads TGTGCCAGCAGTGAATTATCCGGGGTGAGCAATCAGCCCCAGCATTTT. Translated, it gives CASSELSGVSNQPQHF.

The CDR3 loop reads CASSKVGGWGYNEQFF. In DNA form, the CDR3 reads TGTGCCAGCAGCAAAGTAGGGGGCTGGGGATACAATGAGCAGTTCTTC. The rearrangement joins TRBV21-1 to TRBJ2-1; the D call of TRBD1 is as the table states it, not checked on the DNA. TRBV21-1 is listed as a pseudogene. The length of the CDR3 is 16 residues.